A selection of T cell receptor beta chains follows, all from one sample in a study of response to subunit inactivated influenza vaccine. One entry per CDR3 protein, called by TCRdb with MiXCR from the RT-PCR reads. The sample holds some 550,000 distinct CDR3 sequences, approximately 24% seen once. This sample was shared with a second study, whose subject was T cells expressing NK-cell markers.

This specimen was CD4+ T cells sorted from PBMCs, taken approximately 12 days after vaccination. These receptors were obtained from a man between 45 and 60 years old who received an inactivated influenza vaccine. Each CDR3 is given with its conserved first and last residue. Each record gives: D gene, J gene, clone size, V gene, CDR3 protein, CDR3 DNA. A D gene is named only where the DNA matches it firmly. Only part of the rows carry a size: once, few, many, or a class if the clone is expanded.

TRBD1 TRBJ2-7 . TRBV29-1 CSVLQRGTGTYEQYF TGCAGCGTGCTTCAACGGGGGACAGGGACTTACGAGCAGTACTTC
. TRBJ2-5 . TRBV5-4 CASSFPGQQETQYF TGTGCCAGCAGCTTTCCCGGACAGCAAGAGACCCAGTACTTC
TRBD2 TRBJ2-1 few TRBV7-7 CASSLAGVPNNEQFF TGTGCTAGCAGCTTAGCGGGGGTACCAAACAATGAGCAGTTCTTC
TRBD1 TRBJ2-1 . TRBV3-1 CASSQNRGNYNEQFF TGTGCCAGCAGCCAAAACAGGGGGAACTACAATGAGCAGTTCTTC
. TRBJ2-5 . TRBV6-1 CASSEFLGIQETQYF TGTGCCAGCAGTGAATTTCTGGGGATCCAAGAGACCCAGTACTTC
. TRBJ2-7 few TRBV12-3/TRBV12-4 CASSFPERYEQYF TGTGCCAGCAGTTTCCCAGAAAGGTACGAGCAGTACTTC
. TRBJ2-1 few TRBV20-1 CSAQTAPQFF TGCAGTGCCCAGACCGCTCCTCAGTTCTTC
. TRBJ2-5 . TRBV7-9 CASSLTSETQYF TGTGCCAGCAGCTTAACGAGTGAGACCCAGTACTTC
. TRBJ2-1 few TRBV5-1 CASSLESRSSYNEQFF TGCGCCAGCAGCTTGGAGAGCCGTAGCTCCTACAATGAGCAGTTCTTC
. TRBJ2-3 few TRBV2 CANTKVGSTDTQYF TGTGCCAACACCAAAGTCGGTTCCACAGATACGCAGTATTTT
. TRBJ2-7 few TRBV5-1 CASSFLRLESYEQYF TGCGCCAGCAGCTTCCTCAGGTTGGAATCCTACGAGCAGTACTTC
TRBD2 TRBJ2-5 many TRBV12-3/TRBV12-4 CASSLGTKETQYF TGTGCCAGCAGCCTTGGGACTAAAGAGACCCAGTACTTC
. TRBJ1-4 . TRBV4-1 CASSQARDWGEKLFF TGCGCCAGCAGCCAAGCCCGGGACTGGGGTGAAAAACTGTTTTTT
TRBD2 TRBJ2-1 many TRBV5-1 CASSLGPSGTYNEQFF TGCGCCAGCAGCTTGGGGCCTAGCGGAACTTACAATGAGCAGTTCTTC
TRBD2 TRBJ2-2 . TRBV7-9 CASSSGRVGTGELFF TGTGCCAGCAGTAGCGGGAGAGTCGGCACCGGGGAGCTGTTTTTT
TRBD1 TRBJ2-4 many TRBV7-9 CASSSGTGRNIQYF TGTGCCAGCAGCTCCGGGACAGGGAGAAACATTCAGTACTTC
TRBD1 TRBJ1-3 few TRBV7-9 CASSYGTGRGNTIYF TGTGCCAGCAGTTACGGGACAGGGCGGGGAAACACCATATATTTT
TRBD1 TRBJ1-4 few TRBV4-3 CASSQEDRRVNEKLFF TGCGCCAGCAGCCAAGAGGACAGGCGCGTGAATGAAAAACTGTTTTTT
. TRBJ1-1 few TRBV5-1 CASSPPGGREAFF TGCGCCAGCAGCCCACCTGGGGGACGGGAAGCTTTCTTT
TRBD2 TRBJ2-5 few TRBV9 CASSVGVIAGEDETQYF TGTGCCAGCAGCGTAGGGGTGATAGCGGGAGAGGATGAGACCCAGTACTTC
. TRBJ1-6 many TRBV11-2 CASSLSSYNSPLHF TGTGCCAGCAGCTTGAGCTCCTATAATTCACCCCTCCACTTT
. TRBJ2-5 . TRBV10-2 CASQVTETQYF TGCGCCAGCCAGGTTACGGAGACCCAGTACTTC
. TRBJ2-2 . TRBV25-1 CASSEFLGLGELFF TGTGCCAGCAGTGAATTCTTGGGACTGGGGGAGCTGTTTTTT
TRBD2 TRBJ2-2 many TRBV24-1 CATSGGRGRENTGELFF TGTGCCACCAGTGGTGGGAGGGGCAGGGAGAACACCGGGGAGCTGTTTTTT
TRBD2 TRBJ2-5 . TRBV5-5 CASSLVLAGGSETQYF TGTGCCAGCAGCTTGGTACTAGCGGGGGGGAGCGAGACCCAGTACTTC
. TRBJ1-1 many TRBV5-1 CASSSQVTATEAFF TGCGCCAGCAGCTCGCAGGTCACCGCTACTGAAGCTTTCTTT
. TRBJ2-7 . TRBV6-2/TRBV6-3 CASSDRTLISYEQYF TGTGCCAGCAGTGATCGAACACTCATCTCCTACGAGCAGTACTTC
. TRBJ2-7 many TRBV28 CASSLSGSVSSYEQYF TGTGCCAGCAGTTTATCCGGCAGTGTTAGCTCCTACGAGCAGTACTTC
. TRBJ2-7 few TRBV6-1 CASIINGYEQYF TGTGCCAGCATAATAAATGGATACGAGCAGTACTTC
TRBD2 TRBJ2-2 . TRBV18 CASSLMLTSGKDTGELFF TGTGCCAGCTCACTCATGCTGACTAGCGGGAAGGATACCGGGGAGCTGTTTTTT
. TRBJ2-5 few TRBV29-1 CSVEGLVETQYF TGCAGCGTTGAAGGGCTAGTAGAGACCCAGTACTTC
. TRBJ1-2 . TRBV4-2 CASSQDREGYTF TGTGCCAGCAGCCAAGATCGAGAGGGCTACACCTTC
. TRBJ2-1 few TRBV6-5 CASSYLGSHSYNEQFF TGTGCCAGCAGTTACTTAGGGAGTCACTCCTACAATGAGCAGTTCTTC
TRBD1 TRBJ1-1 . TRBV20-1 CSARGGQSNTEAFF TGCAGTGCTAGGGGGGGACAGAGTAACACTGAAGCTTTCTTT
. TRBJ2-5 . TRBV24-1 CATSAHGGSETQYF TGTGCCACCAGTGCCCACGGGGGATCGGAGACCCAGTACTTC
TRBD2 TRBJ2-7 . TRBV2 CASSSASGGDEQYF TGTGCCAGCAGCTCCGCTAGCGGGGGGGACGAGCAGTACTTC
. TRBJ2-3 . TRBV24-1 CATSDVGQSRRQYF TGTGCCACCAGTGACGTCGGACAGTCGAGACGTCAGTATTTT
TRBD2 TRBJ2-3 . TRBV20-1 CSARGSGSPEKYTETQYF TGCAGTGCTAGAGGTAGCGGGAGCCCCGAAAAGTACACAGAAACGCAGTATTTT